This entry describes one TCR beta chain. The data derive from a study of T cells in Graves' hyperthyroidism and ophthalmopathy. CDR3 length: 15 residues. V lost 2 bases, J lost 2 bases, and 5 bases stayed unmatched. Germline V lookup: CDR1 SEHNR, CDR2 FQNEAQ (reference sequence). Authors of the study amplified TCR beta CDR3 regions from RNA transcripts. HTBI primers were the set used in a first-round RT-PCR of the TCR CDR3. Using its own MiXCR run on the multiplex PCR reads, TCRdb lists one record per CDR3 protein. In the table there are some 350,000 distinct CDR3 sequences, approximately 25% of which are singletons.

The source is a man in his fifties with Graves' hyperthyroidism. V is TRBV7-9 and J is TRBJ2-5, with 7 bases fitting TRBD2. Sequenced sample: blood. The CDR3 here is CASSLFGLGQETQYF. The CDR3 nucleotides read TGTGCCAGCAGCTTATTTGGACTAGGTCAAGAGACCCAGTACTTC.